This is a list of T cell receptor beta chains from one sample in a study of cytomegalovirus exposure and HLA in healthy donors. Produced via immunoSEQ multiplex PCR; TCRdb's table is partial and in-frame only. The sample lists about 200,000 clones; more than 75% were seen once. Sequencing used PBMCs. These receptors all come from a male donor in good health and CMV-seropositive. Each CDR3 is given with its conserved first and last residue. Fields, in order: clone size, D gene, J gene, V gene, CDR3 DNA, CDR3 protein. D genes are given only for firm matches. Size is omitted from some rows. Given values are once, few, many or a class for expanded clones.

- | TRBD2 | TRBJ2-2 | TRBV29-1 | TGCAGCGCTATGGGACTAGCGGGACGGTCCGCCGGGGAGCTGTTTTTT | CSAMGLAGRSAGELFF
- | - | TRBJ2-7 | TRBV6-6 | TGTGCCAGCACCGGACCTGGGGGCGAGCAGTACTTC | CASTGPGGEQYF
once | TRBD1 | TRBJ1-4 | TRBV30 | TGTGCCTCCAGGGGGACTGAAAAACTGTTTTTT | CASRGTEKLFF
- | - | TRBJ2-2 | TRBV11-3 | TGTGCCAGCAGCTTACTACGCGGGGGCCTCGCCGGGGAGCTGTTTTTT | CASSLLRGGLAGELFF
- | - | TRBJ2-5 | TRBV11-2 | TGTGCCAGCAGCTTAGTATTCGGGGGTGTAGGAGAAGAGACCCAGTACTTC | CASSLVFGGVGEETQYF
- | TRBD2 | TRBJ2-7 | TRBV5-5 | TGTGCCAGCAGCTCGACCATGCGGGGGTCTTACTACGAGCAGTACTTC | CASSSTMRGSYYEQYF
- | - | TRBJ2-4 | TRBV10-3 | TGTGCCATCAGTGATCCGATCCAGGGAGCCAAAAACATTCAGTACTTC | CAISDPIQGAKNIQYF
- | TRBD1 | TRBJ2-7 | TRBV9 | TGTGCCAGCAGCGTAGAGGTGACAGGGGACTACGAGCAGTACTTC | CASSVEVTGDYEQYF
- | - | TRBJ1-2 | TRBV7-8 | TGTGCCAGCAGCTCCGACGGGGCGGGGGCCCCCTTCTATGGCTACACCTTC | CASSSDGAGAPFYGYTF
- | TRBD2 | TRBJ2-7 | TRBV6-5 | TGTGCCAGCAGCCGGGGGATGCGGGGGTACGAGCAGTACTTC | CASSRGMRGYEQYF
- | - | TRBJ1-1 | TRBV19 | TGTGCCAGTAGTATGAGAAGTTCTGAAGCTTTCTTT | CASSMRSSEAFF
once | TRBD1 | TRBJ2-2 | TRBV5-1 | TGCGCCAGCAGCTTGATGACAGGGGAGACCGGGGAGCTGTTTTTT | CASSLMTGETGELFF